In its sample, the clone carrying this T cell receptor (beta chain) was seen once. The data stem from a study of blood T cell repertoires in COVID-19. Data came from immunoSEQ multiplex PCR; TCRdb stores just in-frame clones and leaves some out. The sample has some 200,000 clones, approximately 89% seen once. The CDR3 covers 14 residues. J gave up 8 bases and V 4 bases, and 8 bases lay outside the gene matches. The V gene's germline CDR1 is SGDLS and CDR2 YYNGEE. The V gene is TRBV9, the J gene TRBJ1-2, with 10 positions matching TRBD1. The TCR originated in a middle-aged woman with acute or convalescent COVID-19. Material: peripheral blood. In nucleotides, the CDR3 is TGTGCCAGCAGCTTCCCCGGGACAGGGGACGGCTACACCTTC. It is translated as CASSFPGTGDGYTF.